This record concerns one T cell receptor (beta chain) sequence. Its matching antigen is unknown. The CDR3 totals 16 residues. CDR1 and CDR2 (germline): SEHNR, FQNEAQ (reference sequence). Trimming removed 4 bases from V and 2 bases from J, with 17 bases in between. These data are taken from a study of cytomegalovirus exposure and HLA in healthy donors. The PCR employed 60 Vbeta primers together with 13 Jbeta primers. Profiling relied on immunoSEQ multiplex PCR, and the TCRdb table lists in-frame clones only, not all of them. The table lists around 190,000 clones, around 87% of them singletons. Broader study findings: The authors later linked a missense DCLRE1C variant to TCR beta V- and J-gene trimming. In a later analysis, specific HLA alleles were associated with 15,000 or so TCR beta sequences at a 0.05 false discovery rate. Overall, approximately 150 TCR beta chains were annotated as cytomegalovirus-associated. While the bulk of TCR sequences proved rare, some public TCRs turned up in many donors.

The TCR originated in a boy between 2 and 15 years old in good health and CMV-seronegative. Specimen: PBMCs. V usage is TRBV7-9 and J usage is TRBJ1-2, with D possibly matching TRBD1 (6 bases). The CDR3 DNA reads TGTGCCAGCAGCTCCTCGGACAGAGAAAGGAACTATGGCTACACCTTC. This sequence encodes CASSSSDRERNYGYTF. Complete variable domain (other parts from reference TRBV7-9 and TRBJ1-2): DTGVSQNPRHKITKRGQNVTFRCDPISEHNRLYWYRQTLGQGPEFLTYFQNEAQLEKSRLLSDRFSAERPKGSFSTLEIQRTEQGDSAMYLCASSSSDRERNYGYTFGSGTRLTVV.